A single T cell receptor (beta chain) is shown here with its context. Its antigen is unknown. The data derive from a study of siplizumab effects on memory and regulatory T cells. TCRdb's table, derived via immunoSEQ multiplex PCR, lists solely in-frame clones and lacks some. The table includes tens of thousands of clones, 94% detected once. From germline, CDR1 is SGHRS and CDR2 YFSETQ. The CDR3 has 16 amino acids. V lost 4 bases to trimming and J lost 1 base; unmatched junction nucleotides: 7. General observations from the study: It was never confirmed that proliferating Tregs from siplizumab cultures were suppressive. Apparently key alloresponse contributors, naive T cells also seemed more diverse than memory cells. Treg-derived clones made up an average of around 70% of mappable alloreactive CD4+ clones with siplizumab and 25% to 30% in controls.

This chain links TRBV5-1 with TRBJ2-2, with 7 bases matching TRBD1. Sequencing used non-Treg CD4+ T cells sorted from blood. This receptor was taken from a human donor in good health. CDR3 amino acids: CASSRTGDMNTGELFF. The CDR3, as DNA: TGCGCCAGCAGCAGAACAGGGGACATGAACACCGGGGAGCTGTTTTTT.